The clone carrying this T cell receptor (beta chain) was seen ten or more times. V shed 0 bases and J 4 bases; nucleotides not matched to a gene: 6. The germline gives CDR1 MNHNY, CDR2 SVGAGI (reference sequence). CDR3 length equals 15 residues. This sample was taken from a study of low-dose radiotherapy and immunotherapy resistance in tumors. Across the whole study: Every six weeks patients received intravenous ipilimumab 1 mg/kg, and every two weeks they received intravenous nivolumab 240 mg. Starting cycle 1 day 1, oral aspirin 300 mg was given daily for four cycles.

First-strand cDNA relied on TRAV- and TRBV-specific primers spanning alpha and beta chains. Over roughly 20 PCR cycles, TCRs were amplified from a constant-region primer and V-primer adapter. Each CDR3 protein is one row after TCRdb ran MiXCR on the reads. The table has some 100,000 distinct CDR3 sequences, 20% seen once; the top ten hold 13%. Regarding time point: after trial treatment. Indicated treatment: LDRT plus nivolumab, ipilimumab, low-dose cyclophosphamide and aspirin (RACIN trial). Every donor's regimen consisted of nivolumab, ipilimumab, aspirin, low-dose cyclophosphamide and low-dose radiotherapy.

The receptor comes from a female donor with ovarian cancer. This chain uses TRBV6-6 with TRBJ2-7; 7 bases are shared with TRBD1. Source: PBMCs, taken after low-dose radiotherapy plus immunotherapy. The CDR3 nucleotides are TGTGCCAGCAGTTACTCGTACAGGGGACCTTACGAGCAGTACTTC. This sequence encodes CASSYSYRGPYEQYF.